The 21 T cell receptor beta chains below were found in one sample sequenced in a study of cytomegalovirus exposure and HLA in healthy donors. The PCR contained 60 Vbeta and 13 Jbeta primers. Method: immunoSEQ multiplex PCR; TCRdb's copy keeps in-frame clones and lacks some. Counted here are 130,000 to 150,000 clones, about four fifths occurring once; the ten biggest clones make up 2.5% to 3%. The sample was PBMCs. The receptors were sampled from a male donor in good health and CMV-seronegative.

A single count supports this clone. The chain is built from TRBV29-1 and TRBJ2-3; 9 nucleotides align to TRBD2. The CDR3 sequence is 14 residues long. V was clipped by 6 bases and J by 3 bases; unmatched bases: 7. The germline CDR1 and CDR2 sequences are SQVTM and ANQGSEA. CDR3 residues: CSVKPGLATDTQYF. The CDR3 nucleotides are TGCAGCGTCAAACCGGGACTAGCTACAGATACGCAGTATTTT.

This clone was counted between two and nine times. This rearrangement joins TRBV2 to TRBJ1-5; 8 bases fit TRBD1. The ends lost 5 bases at V and 1 base at J; junction bases unmatched: 4. This CDR3 comprises 15 residues. Germline CDR1 and CDR2: SNHLY and FYNNEI. CDR3 bases: TGTGCCAGCAGTCTGGGACAGGCAAGCAATCAGCCCCAGCATTTT. As protein: CASSLGQASNQPQHF.

The V gene is TRBV11-2, the J gene TRBJ2-5, with TRBD2 as a possible D gene (6 bases). CDR3 length: 14 amino acids. V was trimmed by 1 base and J by 3 bases, leaving 9 bases between them. CDR1 is SGHAT and CDR2 is FQNNGV in the germline V gene. CDR3 residues: CASSLAGTEETQYF. The DNA for the CDR3 is TGTGCCAGCAGCTTAGCCGGGACTGAAGAGACCCAGTACTTC.

The chain combines TRBV2 with TRBJ1-4; tentative D call: TRBD1 (5 bases). The CDR3 is made up of 14 amino acids. Trimming left V 1 base short and J 8 bases short, with 11 bases between. The germline V gene encodes CDR1 SNHLY and CDR2 FYNNEI. CDR3 loop: CASSEGWGDEKLFF. The CDR3 DNA sequence: TGTGCCAGCAGTGAAGGCTGGGGGGACGAAAAACTGTTTTTT.

This clone was found a few times. The rearrangement joins TRBV5-4 to TRBJ1-2; TRBD1 might be the D (6 bases). The CDR3 is 14 residues long. The V gene lost 4 bases and the J gene lost 5 bases, with 15 bases spanning the gap. CDR1 SGHNT and CDR2 YYREEE come from the germline V gene (reference sequence). The CDR3 DNA is TGTGCCAGCAGCCGGGACACACTGGGGTATGGCTACACCTTC. Protein: CASSRDTLGYGYTF.

The chain joins TRBV6-1 to TRBJ2-1; 9 bases align to TRBD1. The germline CDR1 and CDR2 sequences are MNHNS and SASEGT. This CDR3 contains 14 residues. Trimming took 2 bases from V and 7 from J; bases not matched to a gene: 3. This CDR3 reads CASSERGQGNEQFF. CDR3 in DNA: TGTGCCAGCAGTGAAAGAGGACAGGGGAATGAGCAGTTCTTC.

The chain uses TRBV18 and TRBJ1-1; D is ambiguous. There are 13 residues in the CDR3. Trimming pared 8 bases from V and 3 bases from J, leaving 13 bases between. The germline V gene has CDR1 KGHSH and CDR2 LQKENI. The CDR3 DNA reads as TGTGCCAGCACCAAAGCTACGGACACTGAAGCTTTCTTT. Its translation: CASTKATDTEAFF.

This clone appeared a few times. The chain employs TRBV29-1 and TRBJ1-1, with TRBD1 as a possible D gene (6 bases). Germline CDR1 SQVTM, CDR2 ANQGSEA. The length of the CDR3 is 14 residues. Trimming cost V 7 bases and J 4 bases, with 19 bases left between them. The DNA of the CDR3 is TGCAGCGCAGCAACAGGGATTACGGCCACTGAAGCTTTCTTT. This sequence encodes CSAATGITATEAFF.

The chain is built from TRBV7-3 and TRBJ2-7; 10 bases fit TRBD2. Per the germline V gene, CDR1 is SGHTA and CDR2 is FQGTGA. V shed 4 bases, J shed 3 bases, and the junction held 3 bases outside the gene matches. The CDR3 contains 14 residues. The CDR3 sequence is CASSWTSGGYEQYF. The CDR3 DNA sequence: TGTGCCAGCAGCTGGACTAGCGGAGGCTACGAGCAGTACTTC. The full variable domain, in which reference TRBV7-3 and TRBJ2-7 provide the parts outside the CDR3, is GAGVSQTPSNKVTEKGKYVELRCDPISGHTALYWYRQSLGQGPEFLIYFQGTGAADDSGLPNDRFFAVRPEGSVSTLKIQRTERGDSAVYLCASSWTSGGYEQYFGPGTRLTVT.

The V and J genes are TRBV6-1 and TRBJ2-2; 7 nucleotides agree with TRBD1. V lost 0 bases and J lost 5; bases outside the gene matches: 3. This CDR3 comprises 15 residues. Germline V gene sequence: CDR1 MNHNS, CDR2 SASEGT. CDR3 bases: TGTGCCAGCAGTGAAGCCGGGACAGTTACCGGGGAGCTGTTTTTT. Protein product: CASSEAGTVTGELFF.

In this sample, this clone turned up once. The genes are TRBV30 and TRBJ2-5, with D possibly matching TRBD2 (6 bases). TRBJ2-7 matches the DNA end more closely, so the J call is doubtful. The CDR3 contains 13 residues. The germline CDR1 and CDR2 sequences are GTSNPN and SVGIG (reference sequence). CDR3 region: CAWRAGRDYEQYF. Here the CDR3 DNA reads TGTGCCTGGAGGGCGGGGCGAGACTACGAGCAGTACTTC.

This sequence joins TRBV6-1 and TRBJ1-5; D possibly corresponds to TRBD1 (5 bases). The V gene lost 4 bases and the J gene lost 3 bases, with 10 bases spanning the gap. Per the germline V gene, CDR1 is MNHNS and CDR2 is SASEGT. The CDR3 consists of 14 residues. The CDR3 reads CASSASGPNQPQHF. The DNA for the CDR3 is TGTGCCAGCAGTGCCTCAGGGCCCAATCAGCCCCAGCATTTT.

V and J are TRBV30 and TRBJ1-1; D is possibly TRBD1 (6 bases). The CDR3 contains 13 residues. Per the germline V gene, CDR1 is GTSNPN and CDR2 is SVGIG (reference sequence). Trimming left V 4 bases short and J 6 bases short, with 15 bases between. The CDR3 DNA follows: TGTGCCTGGAATATACAGGGAAGAGCTGAAGCTTTCTTT. Amino acids: CAWNIQGRAEAFF.

The chain employs TRBV30 and TRBJ1-5; D might be TRBD1 (6 bases). Germline CDR1 is GTSNPN and CDR2 is SVGIG (reference sequence). Trimming took 3 bases from V and 5 from J, leaving 14 bases between them. The length of the CDR3 is 14 residues. CDR3 in amino acids: CAWRPPGDHQPQHF. Here the CDR3 DNA reads TGTGCCTGGAGACCCCCAGGGGACCATCAGCCCCAGCATTTT. The whole variable domain, remainder taken from reference TRBV30 and TRBJ1-5, is SQTIHQWPATLVQPVGSPLSLECTVEGTSNPNLYWYRQAAGRGLQLLFYSVGIGQISSEVPQNLSASRPQDRQFILSSKKLLLSDSGFYLCAWRPPGDHQPQHFGDGTRLSIL.

The genes are TRBV5-4 and TRBJ2-3; 11 bases match TRBD2. CDR1 and CDR2 (germline): SGHNT, YYREEE (reference sequence). This CDR3 has 16 residues. V lost 4 bases to trimming and J lost 2 bases; unmatched junction nucleotides: 6. The CDR3 nucleotides are TGTGCCAGCAGCGGACAGGGACTAGCGGACACAGATACGCAGTATTTT. It translates to CASSGQGLADTDTQYF.

This clone was seen a few times. The chain uses TRBV9 and TRBJ1-2; no clear D gene. Germline CDR1 reads SGDLS; CDR2 reads YYNGEE. Trimming took 6 bases from V and 8 from J, leaving 17 bases between them. The CDR3 runs 13 residues. The CDR3 spells CASTLDELQGYTF. The CDR3, as DNA: TGTGCCAGCACCCTAGACGAACTACAAGGCTACACCTTC.

The V gene is TRBV13, the J gene TRBJ1-3, with D possibly being TRBD1 (6 bases). Trimming took 2 bases from V and 9 from J, leaving 20 bases between them. Germline lookup yields CDR1 PRHDT and CDR2 FYEKMQ (reference sequence). The CDR3 contains 16 residues. CDR3 nucleotides: TGTGCCAGCAGCTTAAGAGGGGGGGACACGGGTGCCACCATATATTTT. Amino acid sequence: CASSLRGGDTGATIYF.

The chain couples TRBV11-3 to TRBJ2-3; 9 nucleotides agree with TRBD1. The J segment lost 4 bases and the V segment lost 2 bases, leaving 7 bases of the junction unmatched. Germline CDR1 reads SGHNT; CDR2 reads YENEEA. The CDR3 contains 16 residues. This chain's CDR3 is CASSLRTGEGADTQYF. The CDR3 DNA sequence: TGTGCCAGCAGCTTAAGGACAGGGGAAGGCGCAGATACGCAGTATTTT.

The chain recombines TRBV7-8 with TRBJ2-5; TRBD2 matches at 9 bases. CDR1 SGHVS and CDR2 FQNEAQ come from the germline V gene. With 2 bases clipped from V and 9 bases from J, the junction kept 19 bases outside the gene matches. This CDR3 is 18 amino acids long. The CDR3 bases are TGTGCCAGCAGCTTACAAGCGGGGGGCCCTGGGAGGGGTTGGTCCCAGTACTTC. The encoded protein is CASSLQAGGPGRGWSQYF.

V usage is TRBV4-3 and J usage is TRBJ1-2; 11 bases line up with TRBD1. The germline CDR1 and CDR2 sequences are LGHNA and YSLEER. The J segment lost 7 bases and the V segment lost 9 bases, leaving 10 bases of the junction unmatched. The CDR3 has 14 residues. This CDR3 is CASRTGQGVGGYTF. The CDR3 coding sequence is TGCGCCAGTAGAACGGGACAGGGGGTCGGTGGCTACACCTTC.

The V call is TRBV4-3, the J call TRBJ2-5; TRBD1 agrees at 9 bases. V lost 1 base, J lost 4 bases, and 7 bases stayed unmatched. Germline V gives CDR1 LGHNA, CDR2 YSLEER. The CDR3 has 16 amino acids. CDR3 nucleotides: TGCGCCAGCAGCCAAGGGGCTAGACAGGGGGGAGAGACCCAGTACTTC. This codes for CASSQGARQGGETQYF.